This T cell receptor beta chain was captured in a study of cytomegalovirus exposure and HLA in healthy donors. The CDR3 covers 12 residues. Trimming cost V 2 bases and J 4 bases, with 6 bases left between them. CDR1 GTSNPN and CDR2 SVGIG come from the germline V gene (reference sequence). Study-wide results and caveats: The tendency of first-cohort TCR clusters to co-occur in the 95 to 150 validation repertoires was the finding of a later analysis. Reported results showed that the classifier diagnosed cytomegalovirus status with high specificity and sensitivity.

Repertoires were generated with immunoSEQ multiplex PCR, while TCRdb's copy carries only in-frame clones and drops some. Of some 170,000 clones in the sample, 84% are singletons; the top ten hold about 9.4%. With respect to this clone: Antigen unknown.

Donors came from a validation cohort of over 100 subjects, distinct from the first 666-subject cohort. J is TRBJ1-3 and V is TRBV30, with unresolved D. What was sequenced was PBMCs. This TCR was sampled from a man aged 25-40 years in good health and CMV-seropositive. As DNA, the CDR3 is TGTGCCTGGAGTACCCAGGGAAACACCATATATTTT. Translating gives CAWSTQGNTIYF.